This T cell receptor beta chain was captured by sequencing in a study of T cells in Graves' hyperthyroidism and ophthalmopathy (dated by TCRdb to about 2019). For the wider study: Peripheral blood was sampled at the time of initial diagnosis, prior to any treatment. TCR Vbeta CDR3 sequencing of roughly 140 peripheral blood samples (43 ophthalmopathy, about 75 hyperthyroidism and roughly 17 progressor patients) is reported in the paper. In addition, the study compared T-cell repertoires in thyroid tissue and in blood from several Graves' hyperthyroidism patients. An independent validation cohort of 18 to 20 hyperthyroidism patients and 17 patients who later progressed to ophthalmopathy tested prospective prediction of ophthalmopathy. To identify TCR V-J signatures that set the groups apart, the researchers used a discovery cohort of about a hundred patients, made up of around 42 with Graves' ophthalmopathy and 55 to 65 with stable Graves' hyperthyroidism. After blood sampling, hyperthyroidism patients were treated with methimazole at a starting dose of 30 mg daily, and ophthalmopathy patients were treated with high-dose intravenous methylprednisolone. The roughly 94 discovery patients were randomly split 7:3 into training and test sets.

Ophthalmopathy patients had moderately to severely active disease, Clinical Activity Score of at least 3, NOSPECS grade of at least 4, and duration under 3 months. The study excluded patients with uncontrolled infections, other autoimmune diseases, pregnancy or lactation. Diagnoses were based on clinical symptoms, serum thyroxine and TRAb, thyroid ultrasound and orbital computed tomography. Ficoll-Paque density gradient centrifugation was used to isolate PBMCs from 8.5 to 10 ml of fresh peripheral blood. Total RNA was extracted with Trizol reagent, and quality was checked on an Agilent 2100 Bioanalyzer. For CDR1 and CDR2, the germline V gene lists KGHSH and LQKENI. The germline ends are 16 bases apart after V is trimmed by 6 bases and J by 7 bases. The CDR3 starts with the cysteine, ends with the phenylalanine, and has 15 residues. The CDR3 DNA has 45 bases and is translated from base 1. The TCR beta CDR3 regions were amplified from RNA transcripts. The TCR CDR3 was subjected to a first round of RT-PCR using the HTBI primer set and the Qiagen OneStep RT-PCR kit. Libraries were constructed in a second round of multiplex PCR, after which size selection and purification were performed. Paired-end sequencing of the libraries was performed with 100 bp reads on an Illumina HiSeq2000. In the original analysis: Raw data were processed with SOAPnuke, discarding reads with adapters, uncalled bases, mean Phred below 15, or no exact constant-primer or identifier match. High-quality paired reads were merged using COPE v1.2.5, and each unique nucleotide sequence was defined as a clonotype. MiTCR v1.1 was used to align the clonotypes against IMGT TRBV, TRBD and TRBJ reference segments. Only V-J combinations with frequency above 0.0001, covering approximately 99% of repertoires, were analysed. A TCS score was defined as the ratio of F50 (clonal expansion) to E x V (chaos), with BLOSUM62-based TCRdist applied between CDR3 peptides within each V-J. Welch's t-statistics and random forest reduced around 520 V-J features to 10 to 15, which were used in a naive Bayes classifier (R e1071). In TCRdb, the public reads were trimmed at Q25 with fastp and aligned with MiXCR, with productive beta chains retained. Identical CDR3 proteins give one entry, which carries the most common genes and DNA. These V and J calls originate from TCRdb's pipeline instead of the authors' own analysis. The sample records about 300,000 distinct CDR3 sequences, around 19% of which are singletons. The top ten constitute approximately 35% of the sample.

This clonotype was recorded at least ten times. What this receptor recognizes is not known. Per-base qualities were not stored, and no clone one base away is much larger. What the work shows at the level of the full study, not this receptor alone: Most expanded thyroid clonotypes (frequency above 0.001) were also found in blood, which suggests that blood repertoires may mirror thyroid immune responses. In validation, the model predicted progression to ophthalmopathy with roughly 66% sensitivity and approximately 78% specificity, a median of about 6.7 months before onset. No statistical method was used to fix the sample size in advance, and group allocation was not hidden from the investigators. In cross-validation, a model built on a 13 V-J signature told ophthalmopathy apart from stable hyperthyroidism with 85% to 90% sensitivity and around 81% specificity, and in testing the same model reached 80%/75%.

The clonotype comes from a man aged 50-59 years with Graves' ophthalmopathy. The V and J segments used are TRBV18 and TRBJ1-6; the D gene identity is not certain. The specimen was blood. The CDR3 loop reads CASSPSGSDNSPLHF. The DNA sequence is as follows: TGTGCCAGCTCCCCCAGCGGGTCCGACAATTCACCCCTCCACTTT.